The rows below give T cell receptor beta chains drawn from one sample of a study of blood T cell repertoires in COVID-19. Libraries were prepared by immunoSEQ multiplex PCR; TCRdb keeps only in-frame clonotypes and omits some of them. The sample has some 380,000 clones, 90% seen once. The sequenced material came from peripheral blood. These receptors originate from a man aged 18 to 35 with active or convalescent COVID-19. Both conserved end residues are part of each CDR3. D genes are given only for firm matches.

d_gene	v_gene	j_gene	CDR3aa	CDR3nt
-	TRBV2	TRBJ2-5	CASSGPTVGETQYF	TGTGCCAGCAGTGGACCGACAGTCGGGGAGACCCAGTACTTC
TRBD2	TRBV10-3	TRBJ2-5	CASASGGVGETQYF	TGTGCCAGCGCTAGCGGGGGCGTTGGGGAGACCCAGTACTTC
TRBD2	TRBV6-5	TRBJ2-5	CASREAGGPQETQYF	TGTGCCAGCAGGGAGGCGGGGGGACCTCAAGAGACCCAGTACTTC
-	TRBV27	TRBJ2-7	CASRDPGGATYEQYF	TGTGCCAGCAGGGACCCCGGCGGGGCGACCTACGAGCAGTACTTC
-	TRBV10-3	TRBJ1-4	CAISESYNEKLFF	TGTGCCATCAGTGAGTCGTATAATGAAAAACTGTTTTTT
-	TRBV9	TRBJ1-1	CASSPRGGTEAFF	TGTGCCAGCAGCCCCAGAGGAGGCACTGAAGCTTTCTTT
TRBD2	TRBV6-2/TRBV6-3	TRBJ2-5	CASSSDSLAGDQETQYF	TGTGCCAGCAGTTCCGACTCGCTAGCGGGGGACCAAGAGACCCAGTACTTC
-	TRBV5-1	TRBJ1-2	CASSLGTLIVYGYTF	TGCGCCAGCAGCCTGGGGACTCTGATCGTCTATGGCTACACCTTC
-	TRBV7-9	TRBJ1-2	CASSFLDSYGYTF	TGTGCCAGCAGCTTCCTGGACAGTTATGGCTACACCTTC
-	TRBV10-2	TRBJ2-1	CASSKATGEFGRYEQFF	TGCGCCAGCAGTAAGGCCACGGGGGAATTTGGCAGGTATGAGCAGTTCTTC
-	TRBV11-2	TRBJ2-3	CASSLRGQRSTDTQYF	TGTGCCAGCAGCTTACGAGGCCAGCGGAGCACAGATACGCAGTATTTT
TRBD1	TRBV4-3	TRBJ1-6	CASSGTGNSPLHF	TGCGCCAGCAGCGGGACAGGGAATTCACCCCTCCACTTT
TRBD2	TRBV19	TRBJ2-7	CASSTPLAGATYEQYF	TGTGCCAGTAGTACCCCGTTGGCGGGAGCGACCTACGAGCAGTACTTC
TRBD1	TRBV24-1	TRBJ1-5	CATSDSGQGGQPQHF	TGTGCCACCAGTGATAGCGGACAGGGCGGACAGCCCCAGCATTTT
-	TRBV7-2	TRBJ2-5	CASTGYGGKETQYF	TGTGCCAGCACCGGATATGGCGGAAAAGAGACCCAGTACTTC
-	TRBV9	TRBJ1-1	CASSVDGRGYISGTEAFF	TGTGCCAGCAGCGTAGATGGAAGGGGTTACATTTCGGGCACTGAAGCTTTCTTT
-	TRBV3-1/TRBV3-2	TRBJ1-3	CASSQGPWGAGNTIYF	TGTGCCAGCAGCCAAGGACCCTGGGGCGCTGGAAACACCATATATTTT
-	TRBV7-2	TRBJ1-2	CASSPPSSPGYTF	TGTGCCAGCAGCCCGCCGAGCTCACCCGGCTACACCTTC
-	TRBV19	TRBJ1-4	CASSIIGANEKLFF	TGTGCCAGTAGTATAATAGGGGCTAATGAAAAACTGTTTTTT
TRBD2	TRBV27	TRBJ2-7	CASSMGGYEQYF	TGTGCCAGCAGTATGGGGGGGTACGAGCAGTACTTC
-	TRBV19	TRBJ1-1	CASTLGEGSEAFF	TGTGCCAGTACCTTAGGGGAGGGGAGTGAAGCTTTCTTT
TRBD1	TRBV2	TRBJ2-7	CASSDPGQGLTYEQYF	TGTGCCAGCAGTGATCCAGGACAGGGGTTGACCTACGAGCAGTACTTC
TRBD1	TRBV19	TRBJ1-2	CASSPGQGAYGYTF	TGTGCCAGTAGCCCTGGACAGGGGGCTTATGGCTACACCTTC
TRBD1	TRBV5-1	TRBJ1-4	CASSPGQGNEKLFF	TGCGCCAGCAGCCCCGGACAGGGGAACGAAAAACTGTTTTTT
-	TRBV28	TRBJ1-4	CASSEGVGGEKLFF	TGTGCCAGCAGCGAAGGGGTAGGGGGTGAAAAACTGTTTTTT
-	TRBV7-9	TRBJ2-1	CASSLYREFNNEQFF	TGTGCCAGCAGCTTATATCGGGAGTTCAACAATGAGCAGTTCTTC
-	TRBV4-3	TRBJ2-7	CASSQDIAGPYEQYF	TGCGCCAGCAGCCAAGATATTGCGGGCCCCTACGAGCAGTACTTC
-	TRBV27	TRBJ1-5	CASRTGISNQPQHF	TGTGCCAGCAGGACAGGAATCAGCAATCAGCCCCAGCATTTT
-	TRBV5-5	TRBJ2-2	CASSFGQNTGELFF	TGTGCCAGCAGCTTCGGACAGAACACCGGGGAGCTGTTTTTT